This is a list of T cell receptor beta chains from one sample in a study of cytotoxic CD8 clonotypes in ibrutinib-treated CLL. The method was immunoSEQ multiplex PCR; TCRdb's version includes in-frame clones alone and lacks a portion of them. Of some 350,000 clones listed, over 60% are singletons. This material consisted of PBMCs, taken after 36 months of ibrutinib treatment. The receptors derive from a human donor with chronic lymphocytic leukemia. Each CDR3 is given without its conserved first and last residue.

cdr3_aa v_call
ASMRGVLDTQY TRBV7-9
ASSGPTGAGGYT TRBV5-5
ASSDRQGSQETQY TRBV28
ASSLAVQGSEQY TRBV5-1
ASSLWTSGVNEQF TRBV4-1
ASKRGTTDTQY TRBV5-1
ASSPPRQEQF TRBV19
ASSPWTGGHNEQF TRBV11-2
ASRLLTSGSPGELF TRBV10-2
ASSFKDRASPLH TRBV11-2
ASSSLGTGLYGYT TRBV5-1
ASSQDAGDLNYGYT TRBV4-1
ASSLKAGPHSYEQY TRBV18
ATSRVKGLGETQY TRBV15
ASRRGGYGYT TRBV27
ASSQHHMYNQPQH TRBV4-1
SARDRETQY TRBV20-1
ATSRDERGLGEQF TRBV15
ASSIGQGSYEQY TRBV7-8
ASSPLTGFHTEAF TRBV7-8
ASSATGTGLHEQY TRBV7-3
ASSQDWHGVRADTQY TRBV4-3
ASRPQQGMGTGELF TRBV12-2
SVTPGGFETQY TRBV29-1
ASSSWTSGRGETQY TRBV7-9
ASSQVPKLAKNIQY TRBV4-1
ASAAGIPNQPQH TRBV19
ASSSLGGPYEQY TRBV5-1
ASSIPRGGDSYEQY TRBV18
ASSYNWGSGEKLF TRBV6-5
ASSLGQGSYEQY TRBV27
ASSIDLRTGQY TRBV19
ASSTGQGYEQY TRBV5-1
ASSPVAGGDLGQY TRBV27
ASSPGRQGSYEQY TRBV5-4
ASSLQIGGGQPQH TRBV7-8
ASPNQTYEQY TRBV27
ASSLTGVTEAF TRBV7-2
ASSSRTDTDTQY TRBV13
ASSGTAGELF TRBV9
ASSPSGGRRGYT TRBV19
AISERKDRGDYEQY TRBV10-3
ASSFGLAVETQY TRBV5-1
ASSIPGQVNNQPQH TRBV19
ASSTSQQGRETQY TRBV11-2
ASSQERTGGSGNTIY TRBV4-2
ASSEGSGPSNQPQH TRBV2
ASSLAGNEQY TRBV5-6
ASSPTGTVYQETQY TRBV7-3